This TCR beta chain was sequenced during a study of radiotherapy plus CTLA-4 blockade in lung cancer. This CDR3 has 13 amino acids. From germline, CDR1 is SQVTM and CDR2 ANQGSEA. Measured with immunoSEQ multiplex PCR; TCRdb has only the in-frame clones, and not every one. Of under 50,000 clones in the sample, approximately 79% were seen once. Note on this clone: One junction end disagrees with the germline gene, perhaps due to a read error.

The sample here was peripheral blood, taken from a patient treated with radiotherapy plus ipilimumab. The clonotype was recovered from a human donor with non-small cell lung cancer that progressed on radiotherapy plus ipilimumab. The chain links TRBV29-1 to TRBJ2-3; D is unclear. The CDR3 coding sequence is TGCAGCGGCGGAACACAAAGCACACATACGCAGTATTTT. Protein: CSGGTQSTHTQYF.